This T cell receptor (beta chain) was obtained from a study of T cell responses to AZD1222 COVID-19 vaccine. On this clone: The antigen remains unidentified.

Study conclusions and caveats: Only six AZD1222 recipients tested seropositive at baseline. Clonal diversity may have been underestimated in mostly white British donors.

The ends lost 3 bases at V and 3 bases at J; junction bases unmatched: 0. The CDR3 runs 13 residues. In germline, CDR1 is SGHTA, CDR2 FQGNSA. Sequencing was performed with immunoSEQ multiplex PCR; in TCRdb, only in-frame clones are kept and a portion is missing. This sample has around 120,000 clones, with just over 90% found just once. The sequence was obtained from an adult who received the AZD1222 COVID-19 vaccine. The specimen was peripheral blood, collected 28 days after the second AZD1222 dose. V usage is TRBV7-2 and J usage is TRBJ2-5; 8 positions match TRBD1. Here the CDR3 DNA reads TGTGCCAGCAGCTTGGACAGGGAAGAGACCCAGTACTTC. It is translated as CASSLDREETQYF.